A single sample gave rise to the 29 T cell receptor beta chains below, sequenced in a study of beta chain features in type 1 diabetes. Investigators reverse transcribed all isolated RNA, so they sequenced expressed TCRB transcripts. Produced via immunoSEQ multiplex PCR; TCRdb's table is partial and in-frame only. The sample carries about 410,000 clones, around 14% recorded once. Sequences were obtained from naive CD4+ T cells from blood. These receptors were taken from a man in his thirties or forties in good health.

This chain joins TRBV7-2 and TRBJ1-2; possible D gene TRBD1, 5 bases. The germline CDR1 and CDR2 sequences are SGHTA and FQGNSA. The V gene lost 0 bases and the J gene lost 8 bases, with 13 bases spanning the gap. This CDR3 region has 14 residues. This CDR3 is CASSLADSIDGYTF. CDR3 coding DNA: TGTGCCAGCAGCTTAGCCGACAGTATCGACGGCTACACCTTC.

The V and J genes are TRBV18 and TRBJ2-5; a weak D match, TRBD1 (5 bases). There are 15 residues in the CDR3. The V end lost 1 base, the J end lost 3 bases, and 12 bases lay between the germline ends. Germline assignment: CDR1 KGHSH and CDR2 LQKENI. CDR3 DNA sequence: TGTGCCAGCTCACCACAAGGGGCGCTAGAAGAGACCCAGTACTTC. This sequence encodes CASSPQGALEETQYF.

This clone has a handful of counts. V and J are TRBV7-2 and TRBJ2-3; D may be TRBD2 (6 bases). This CDR3 spans 15 amino acids. V was trimmed by 0 bases and J by 4 bases, leaving 11 bases between them. Germline assignment: CDR1 SGHTA and CDR2 FQGNSA. The DNA for the CDR3 is TGTGCCAGCAGCTTAGCGCGGGGTTTTGCAGATACGCAGTATTTT. Residues: CASSLARGFADTQYF.

This clone was observed a few times. This sequence joins TRBV11-2 and TRBJ2-5; D remains unclear. CDR3 length: 13 amino acids. Trimming took 3 bases from V and 2 from J, leaving 7 bases between them. Germline values: CDR1 SGHAT, CDR2 FQNNGV. The DNA for the CDR3 is TGTGCCAGCAGCTTCCTTGAACAAGAGACCCAGTACTTC. Amino acids: CASSFLEQETQYF.

This chain connects TRBV20-1 to TRBJ2-7; D gene unclear. Germline V CDR1 and CDR2: DFQATT, SNEGSKA (reference sequence). The CDR3 contains 10 residues. The V end lost 7 bases, the J end lost 4 bases, and 8 bases lay between the germline ends. The CDR3 protein is CSVRVYEQYV. The CDR3, as DNA: TGCAGTGTTAGGGTGTACGAGCAGTACGTC.

The genes are TRBV14 and TRBJ2-7; no clear D. The CDR3 covers 13 residues. V was clipped by 1 base and J by 6 bases, with 10 bases between them. The germline CDR1 and CDR2 sequences are SGHDN and FVKESK. This CDR3 reads CASSQVLTSEQYF. The CDR3 bases are TGTGCCAGCAGCCAAGTCCTCACCTCCGAGCAGTACTTC. Full variable domain (rest looked up from reference TRBV14 and TRBJ2-7): EAGVTQFPSHSVIEKGQTVTLRCDPISGHDNLYWYRRVMGKEIKFLLHFVKESKQDESGMPNNRFLAERTGGTYSTLKVQPAELEDSGVYFCASSQVLTSEQYFGPGTRLTVT.

J is TRBJ2-3 and V is TRBV7-8; perhaps TRBD2 as D (6 bases). CDR3 length equals 14 residues. The germline V gene has CDR1 SGHVS and CDR2 FQNEAQ. V dropped 5 bases and J dropped 9 bases, with 18 bases sitting between them. This CDR3 is CASSPTREARTQYF. CDR3 sequence (DNA): TGTGCCAGCAGCCCCACAAGGGAGGCCCGGACGCAGTATTTT.

This clone was detected a few times. J is TRBJ2-2 and V is TRBV14; D is possibly TRBD2 (5 bases). Germline CDR1 is SGHDN and CDR2 is FVKESK. The CDR3 runs to 14 residues. Trimming pared 4 bases from V and 3 bases from J, leaving 9 bases between. CDR3 DNA sequence: TGTGCCAGCAGCCCCCGGACTCACACCGGGGAGCTGTTTTTT. This codes for CASSPRTHTGELFF.

In its sample, this clone was seen a few times. V usage is TRBV6-1 and J usage is TRBJ2-3; D remains ambiguous. Trimming took off 1 base at V and 2 bases at J, with 4 bases between the two ends. Germline V gives CDR1 MNHNS, CDR2 SASEGT. This CDR3 spans 13 amino acids. CDR3 coding DNA: TGTGCCAGCAGTGAAGGATCCACAGATACGCAGTATTTT. Translated: CASSEGSTDTQYF.

This clone has more than one count but fewer than ten. Written as DNA, the CDR3 is TGTGCCAGCAGCTATGACAGGGCGTCGGACGAGCAGTACTTC. This translates into CASSYDRASDEQYF. The V call is TRBV7-6, the J call TRBJ2-7, with TRBD1 matching over 7 bases. Germline assignment: CDR1 SGHVS and CDR2 FNYEAQ. This CDR3 region has 14 residues. Trimming took 4 bases from V and 5 from J; bases not matched to a gene: 8.

J is TRBJ1-2 and V is TRBV10-3; maybe TRBD1 (5 bases). There are 9 residues in the CDR3. CDR1 and CDR2 (germline): ENHRY, SYGVKD. Trimming left V 10 bases short and J 6 bases short, with 6 bases between. CDR3 region: CATGNGYTF. The DNA for the CDR3 is TGTGCCACAGGGAATGGCTACACCTTC.

This chain links TRBV15 with TRBJ1-5, with 10 bases aligning to TRBD1. The CDR3 length is 17 residues. Trimming took 1 base from V and 6 from J; bases not matched to a gene: 9. Germline assignment: CDR1 LNHNV and CDR2 YYDKDF (reference sequence). CDR3: CATSRAPGTGAFQPQHF. The CDR3 DNA reads TGTGCCACCAGCAGAGCCCCCGGGACAGGGGCGTTTCAGCCCCAGCATTTT.

This clone has a handful of counts. V and J are TRBV29-1 and TRBJ1-1; D is unclear. Germline CDR1 SQVTM, CDR2 ANQGSEA. The CDR3 is 13 amino acids. V was trimmed by 1 base and J by 4 bases, leaving 10 bases between them. Written as DNA, the CDR3 is TGCAGCGTTGAAGTCGGGTTGGGCACTGAAGCTTTCTTT. It yields the protein CSVEVGLGTEAFF. Full variable domain (missing parts from reference TRBV29-1 and TRBJ1-1): SAVISQKPSRDICQRGTSLTIQCQVDSQVTMMFWYRQQPGQSLTLIATANQGSEATYESGFVIDKFPISRPNLTFSTLTVSNMSPEDSSIYLCSVEVGLGTEAFFGQGTRLTVV.

This clone was observed a single time. V and J are TRBV9 and TRBJ1-2; 8 positions match TRBD1. The germline CDR1 and CDR2 sequences are SGDLS and YYNGEE. The CDR3 sequence is 15 residues long. V dropped 3 bases and J dropped 2; count of bases not matched to a gene: 6. Written as DNA, the CDR3 is TGTGCCAGCAGCGCCAAGACAGGGGACAACTATGGCTACACCTTC. Translated: CASSAKTGDNYGYTF.

A few counts support this clone. The CDR3 protein is CASSQLDIITNTEAFF. The DNA of the CDR3 is TGTGCCAGCTCCCAATTGGACATTATAACGAACACTGAAGCTTTCTTT. The genes are TRBV18 and TRBJ1-1; D is possibly TRBD1 (5 bases). This CDR3 region has 16 residues. CDR1 is KGHSH, CDR2 LQKENI, per germline. Trimming left V 6 bases short and J 1 base short, with 18 bases between. The variable domain in full, with the rest retrieved from reference TRBV18 and TRBJ1-1, is NAGVMQNPRHLVRRRGQEARLRCSPMKGHSHVYWYRQLPEEGLKFMVYLQKENIIDESGMPKERFSAEFPKEGPSILRIQQVVRGDSAAYFCASSQLDIITNTEAFFGQGTRLTVV.

This clone was seen a few times. The gene calls are TRBV7-9 and TRBJ2-3; the D is unclear. The CDR3 spans 14 residues. Germline CDR1 SEHNR, CDR2 FQNEAQ (reference sequence). V lost 1 base and J 4 bases, leaving 9 bases between the germline ends. The CDR3 coding sequence is TGTGCCAGCAGCTTAGTCCTAGGTTCAGATACGCAGTATTTT. This encodes CASSLVLGSDTQYF.

The gene calls are TRBV9 and TRBJ2-5, with a tentative D call TRBD1 (6 bases). This CDR3 comprises 14 residues. V was clipped by 0 bases and J by 0 bases, with 6 bases between them. Per germline, CDR1 SGDLS and CDR2 YYNGEE. The CDR3 protein is CASSVGTDQETQYF. The CDR3, as DNA: TGTGCCAGCAGCGTAGGGACAGACCAAGAGACCCAGTACTTC.

There are many counts of this clone. The sample holds other DNA sequences that translate to the same CDR3. V and J are TRBV29-1 and TRBJ1-2; no definite D call. CDR3 length equals 9 residues. Trimming took 6 bases from V and 6 from J, leaving 5 bases between them. Germline lookup yields CDR1 SQVTM and CDR2 ANQGSEA. The CDR3 sequence: CSVSDGYTF. The CDR3 DNA reads TGCAGCGTATCAGATGGCTACACCTTC.

There are a few counts of this clone. V gene TRBV15 combines with J gene TRBJ2-7, with unresolved D. The CDR3 contains 15 residues. Per the germline V gene, CDR1 is LNHNV and CDR2 is YYDKDF (reference sequence). With 3 bases removed from V and 4 bases from J, the gap between germline ends came to 16 bases. For the CDR3, the DNA is TGTGCCACCAGCAGGGCCCTCGGAAAGGGTTACGAGCAGTACTTC. Amino acid sequence: CATSRALGKGYEQYF.

In DNA, the CDR3 is TGCGCCAGCAGCACTATTCGGGGGGTTAGCACAGATACGCAGTATTTT. Its protein is CASSTIRGVSTDTQYF. The genes are TRBV4-1 and TRBJ2-3; 7 nucleotides agree with TRBD2. The V segment lost 5 bases and the J segment 0 bases; nucleotides outside the gene matches: 8. The length of the CDR3 is 16 residues. Per the germline V gene, CDR1 is MGHRA and CDR2 is YSYEKL.

The chain joins TRBV7-9 to TRBJ1-1, with unresolved D. CDR3 length equals 14 residues. CDR1 is SEHNR and CDR2 is FQNEAQ in the germline V gene (reference sequence). Trimming took 1 base from V and 1 from J, leaving 7 bases between them. CDR3 residues: CASSLGSENTEAFF. In DNA, the CDR3 is TGTGCCAGCAGCTTAGGCTCAGAGAACACTGAAGCTTTCTTT. Full variable domain (missing parts from reference TRBV7-9 and TRBJ1-1): DTGVSQNPRHKITKRGQNVTFRCDPISEHNRLYWYRQTLGQGPEFLTYFQNEAQLEKSRLLSDRFSAERPKGSFSTLEIQRTEQGDSAMYLCASSLGSENTEAFFGQGTRLTVV.

The chain is built from TRBV19 and TRBJ2-7; D possibly corresponds to TRBD1 (6 bases). Trimming took off 6 bases at V and 2 bases at J, with 17 bases between the two ends. This CDR3 contains 15 residues. The germline V gene has CDR1 LNHDA and CDR2 SQIVND (reference sequence). The CDR3 sequence is CASSRALDSTYEQYF. Here the CDR3 DNA reads TGTGCCAGTAGCCGGGCCCTGGACAGCACCTACGAGCAGTACTTC.

This clone has only a few counts. The gene calls are TRBV11-3 and TRBJ2-7, with TRBD1 matching 10 bases. This CDR3 has 14 amino acids. Germline loops: CDR1 SGHNT, CDR2 YENEEA. The trim removed 2 bases at V and 4 bases at J, leaving 2 bases unmatched. The CDR3 region is CASSLSDRGYEQYF. CDR3 DNA sequence: TGTGCCAGCAGCTTATCGGACAGGGGGTACGAGCAGTACTTC.

This chain links TRBV29-1 with TRBJ2-5, with D possibly being TRBD2 (6 bases). V shed 4 bases and J shed 1 base, with 10 bases lying between them. The CDR3 sequence is 13 residues long. Germline V CDR1 and CDR2: SQVTM, ANQGSEA. The CDR3 loop reads CSVAGGLQETQYF. The CDR3, as DNA: TGCAGCGTTGCCGGGGGACTCCAAGAGACCCAGTACTTC.

The sample holds a few counts of this clone. This chain connects TRBV30 to TRBJ2-3; 7 positions match TRBD1. The CDR3 has 15 residues. J gave up 0 bases and V 3 bases, and 6 bases lay outside the gene matches. Germline values: CDR1 GTSNPN, CDR2 SVGIG (reference sequence). Written as DNA, the CDR3 is TGTGCCTGGAGGACAGGGTTGACTAGCACAGATACGCAGTATTTT. As protein: CAWRTGLTSTDTQYF. Complete variable domain (other parts from reference TRBV30 and TRBJ2-3): SQTIHQWPATLVQPVGSPLSLECTVEGTSNPNLYWYRQAAGRGLQLLFYSVGIGQISSEVPQNLSASRPQDRQFILSSKKLLLSDSGFYLCAWRTGLTSTDTQYFGPGTRLTVL.

V is TRBV7-9 and J is TRBJ2-1; D gene ambiguous. The V end lost 0 bases, the J end lost 9 bases, and 3 bases lay between the germline ends. The CDR3 is 11 residues long. Germline CDR1 and CDR2: SEHNR and FQNEAQ (reference sequence). For the CDR3, the DNA is TGTGCCAGCAGCTTAGCGAGTGAGCAGTTCTTC. This codes for CASSLASEQFF.

V is TRBV15 and J is TRBJ2-1; the match to TRBD2 covers 9 bases. V lost 1 base and J lost 7; bases outside the gene matches: 8. The CDR3 runs to 16 residues. Germline CDR1 and CDR2: LNHNV and YYDKDF (reference sequence). CDR3 protein: CATSRVRLAGTNEQFF. CDR3 nucleotides: TGTGCCACCAGCAGAGTTCGGCTAGCGGGGACTAATGAGCAGTTCTTC. The full variable domain, completed using reference TRBV15 and TRBJ2-1, is DAMVIQNPRYQVTQFGKPVTLSCSQTLNHNVMYWYQQKSSQAPKLLFHYYDKDFNNEADTPDNFQSRRPNTSFCFLDIRSPGLGDTAMYLCATSRVRLAGTNEQFFGPGTRLTVL.

This clone occurred a few times. This rearrangement joins TRBV4-1 to TRBJ1-6, with a possible D match to TRBD1 (5 bases). The CDR3 totals 16 residues. Trimming shortened V by 4 bases and J by 10 bases, and 20 bases separated the two germline ends. CDR1 and CDR2 (germline): MGHRA, YSYEKL. The CDR3 region is CASSRGMAKGPSPLHF. DNA for the CDR3: TGCGCCAGCAGCCGGGGCATGGCCAAGGGGCCCTCACCCCTCCACTTT.

V usage is TRBV27 and J usage is TRBJ2-5, with D tentatively TRBD1 (5 bases). Germline CDR1 is MNHEY and CDR2 is SMNVEV (reference sequence). This CDR3 is 12 amino acids long. Trimming removed 5 bases from V and 9 bases from J, with 13 bases in between. The CDR3 bases are TGTGCCAGCAGTCCAGGGCCTGTGTCCCAGTACTTC. Amino acids: CASSPGPVSQYF.